The rows below give T cell receptor beta chains drawn from one sample of a study of T cells in Graves' hyperthyroidism and ophthalmopathy. TCRdb itself ran the multiplex PCR reads through MiXCR, one entry per CDR3 protein. The table includes over 300,000 distinct CDR3 sequences, roughly 13% detected once. The source material was blood. Source of these receptors: a woman aged 55-70 years with Graves' hyperthyroidism. CDR3s include the opening cysteine and the closing phenylalanine or tryptophan. The D gene is left open where the match is weak. Rows may omit the clone size; those that give it use once, few, many or a size class.

j_call	d_call	clone_size	v_call	cdr3_nt	cdr3_aa
TRBJ1-1	.	.	TRBV6-9	TGTGCCAGCAGTTACAGCGGGCACGGGGGCACTGAAGCTTTCTTT	CASSYSGHGGTEAFF
TRBJ2-1	.	few	TRBV20-1	TGCAGTGCTAGAGATCTTAGGGACTCCTACAATGAGCAGTTCTTC	CSARDLRDSYNEQFF
TRBJ2-1	.	.	TRBV9	TGTGCCAGCAGCGTAGGTAGCGGAGGAAGGAATGAGCAGTTCTTC	CASSVGSGGRNEQFF
TRBJ2-1	.	.	TRBV19	TGTGCCAGTAGTATTCACGGGACCTCTAGTCTTGAGCAGTTCTTC	CASSIHGTSSLEQFF
TRBJ1-2	.	many	TRBV28	TGTGCCAGCAGCCCCGGGTCAGGGCTCTATGGCTACACCTTC	CASSPGSGLYGYTF
TRBJ2-1	TRBD2	many	TRBV7-3	TGTGCCAGCAGAATCAGCGGGAGCCGGGGGAATGAGCAGTTCTTC	CASRISGSRGNEQFF
TRBJ2-7	.	few	TRBV6-5	TGTGCCAGCAGTTACGAGGGACACATCTACGAGCAGTACTTC	CASSYEGHIYEQYF
TRBJ1-1	.	many	TRBV12-3/TRBV12-4	TGTGCCAGCACCCCCCGCCAGGGGAACACTGAAGCTTTCTTT	CASTPRQGNTEAFF
TRBJ1-1	.	.	TRBV10-2	TGCGCCAGCAGTGTATCGGAGGTAGAAGCTTTCTTT	CASSVSEVEAFF
TRBJ2-7	TRBD1	many	TRBV14	TGTGCCAGCAGTCCAACAGGGGGGAACTACGAGCAGTACTTC	CASSPTGGNYEQYF
TRBJ2-7	.	many	TRBV7-9	TGTGCCAGCAGCCGGGATTACCGCGAGCAGTACTTC	CASSRDYREQYF